This is a list of T cell receptor beta chains from one sample in a study of T cell responses to AZD1222 COVID-19 vaccine. Repertoires were generated with immunoSEQ multiplex PCR, while TCRdb's copy carries only in-frame clones and drops some. Altogether more than 100,000 clones are present, 65% to 90% being singletons, with the ten largest covering 6.5% to 8.5%. The material sequenced was peripheral blood, taken 28 days after the second dose of the MenACWY control vaccine. The source is an adult who received the MenACWY meningococcal vaccine as a control. Each CDR3 is given with its conserved first and last residue. Each record gives: D gene, clone size, J gene, V gene, CDR3 DNA, CDR3 protein. A D gene is named only where the DNA matches it firmly. Not all rows give a size; the values are once, few, many and, for expanded clones, a class.

. . TRBJ1-3 TRBV30 TGTGCCTGGAGTGGGGATGGGGGACGAAACACCATATATTTT CAWSGDGGRNTIYF
TRBD1 once TRBJ1-2 TRBV6-5 TGTGCCAGCAGCACGACAGGGCCTGGCTACACCTTC CASSTTGPGYTF
TRBD1 few TRBJ1-1 TRBV29-1 TGCAGCGGAAACAGGGGAATGGTAGCTGAAGCTTTCTTT CSGNRGMVAEAFF
TRBD2 . TRBJ2-4 TRBV29-1 TGCAGCGCTGGGCGGGGGGCGGCCAAAAACATTCAGTACTTC CSAGRGAAKNIQYF
. . TRBJ1-1 TRBV6-5 TGTGCCAGCAGGTGGGCGGGATTGAACACTGAAGCTTTCTTT CASRWAGLNTEAFF
TRBD2 . TRBJ2-6 TRBV13 TGTGCCAGCAGCTTAGTGACTAGCGGGAGATCCCTTCCTGGGGCCAACGTCCTGACTTTC CASSLVTSGRSLPGANVLTF
TRBD2 . TRBJ2-7 TRBV4-2 TGTGCCAGCAGCCAAGGAGGACTAGCGGGAGGGAGGGAGCAGTACTTC CASSQGGLAGGREQYF
. . TRBJ1-1 TRBV6-2/TRBV6-3 TGTGCCAGCAGTACGCCACCCTATAAGACATTGAACACTGAAGCTTTCTTT CASSTPPYKTLNTEAFF
TRBD1 . TRBJ2-3 TRBV28 TGTGCCAGCCCACCCGGGACAGCGTCGGGAGATACGCAGTATTTT CASPPGTASGDTQYF
. . TRBJ1-2 TRBV5-6 TGTGCCAGCAGCTTTACAGGAGTTAACTATGGCTACACCTTC CASSFTGVNYGYTF
. . TRBJ1-2 TRBV4-1 TGCGCCAGCAGCCCACAGGCGGGTATAGTGAACTATGGCTACACCTTC CASSPQAGIVNYGYTF
. . TRBJ1-4 TRBV29-1 TGCAGCGTTCGGCCCAGCGGTACTAATGAAAAACTGTTTTTT CSVRPSGTNEKLFF
. . TRBJ1-1 TRBV9 TGTGCCAGCAGGGCGGGGGACGAAGCTTTCTTT CASRAGDEAFF
. . TRBJ2-2 TRBV7-9 TGTGCCAGCAGCTTTCCCCTCCGATGGGGGAACACCGGGGAGCTGTTTTTT CASSFPLRWGNTGELFF
. . TRBJ1-1 TRBV5-1 TGCGCCAGCAGCCCAACAGGGACGAACACTGAAGCTTTCTTT CASSPTGTNTEAFF
TRBD1 . TRBJ2-2 TRBV18 TGTGCCAGCTCGCAGGACAGGGGGACCACCGGGGAGCTGTTTTTT CASSQDRGTTGELFF
. . TRBJ2-6 TRBV11-3 TGTGCCAGCAGCTTGAGGTTGGGAGCTGGGGCCAACGTCCTGACTTTC CASSLRLGAGANVLTF
. . TRBJ1-5 TRBV5-6 TGTGCCAGCAGCTTGGGCACCACTGATCAGCCCCAGCATTTT CASSLGTTDQPQHF
TRBD1 . TRBJ1-1 TRBV5-1 TGCGCCAGCAGCTCCACAGGGGGGAACACTGAAGCTTTCTTT CASSSTGGNTEAFF
TRBD2 . TRBJ2-5 TRBV15 TGTGCCACCAGCAGAGATATTACTAGCGGGCAAGAGACCCAGTACTTC CATSRDITSGQETQYF
TRBD1 . TRBJ1-2 TRBV28 TGTGCCAGCAGTTTGGGACAGCTATTCTATGGCTACACCTTC CASSLGQLFYGYTF
. . TRBJ2-1 TRBV12-3/TRBV12-4 TGTGCCAGCAGTTTAGATCAGTTCGGTGAGCAGTTCTTC CASSLDQFGEQFF
. . TRBJ2-1 TRBV6-1 TGTGCCAGCAGTGACGGGCAGGGCGTCTACAATGAGCAGTTCTTC CASSDGQGVYNEQFF
TRBD1 . TRBJ2-1 TRBV9 TGTGCCAGCAGCGTAGCCGGGACAGGGCTTGACAATGAGCAGTTCTTC CASSVAGTGLDNEQFF
TRBD2 once TRBJ2-3 TRBV5-4 TGTGCCAGCAGCTCCGGACTAGCGGGAAACACAGATACGCAGTATTTT CASSSGLAGNTDTQYF
. . TRBJ2-2 TRBV4-3 TGCGCCAGCAGCCAAGAAGGGCCCGGGGAGCTGTTTTTT CASSQEGPGELFF
TRBD1 . TRBJ2-3 TRBV19 TGTGCCAGTAGGAGAGGGGGCTCTAGCACAGATACGCAGTATTTT CASRRGGSSTDTQYF
TRBD1 . TRBJ1-6 TRBV4-1 TGCGCCAGCAGCCAAGATCAGGGGGTCAGCTCCTATAATTCACCCCTCCACTTT CASSQDQGVSSYNSPLHF
. . TRBJ1-2 TRBV5-6 TGTGCCAGCAGCTTGGGATCGGTTGGCTACACCTTC CASSLGSVGYTF
. once TRBJ2-1 TRBV12-5 TGTGCTAGTGGTTTCGTCAGCTCCTTACGGCTGTTCTTC CASGFVSSLRLFF
. few TRBJ1-1 TRBV11-1 TGTGCCAGCAGCCTTCTACAGGGAGCTGAAGCTTTCTTT CASSLLQGAEAFF
TRBD2 . TRBJ2-7 TRBV6-6 TGTGCCAGCAGTTACCCAGCGGGAGCCTACGAGCAGTACTTC CASSYPAGAYEQYF
TRBD1 once TRBJ1-5 TRBV18 TGTGCCAGCTCACCTAATTTCGGGACAGGGGATGGAAGCAATCAGCCCCAGCATTTT CASSPNFGTGDGSNQPQHF
. . TRBJ1-3 TRBV6-5 TGTGCCAGCAGTTACGACGGGACCTCTGGAAACACCATATATTTT CASSYDGTSGNTIYF
TRBD1 . TRBJ1-2 TRBV19 TGTGCCAGTAGTATACCGGGACAGGGGGCTATGGATGGCTACACCTTC CASSIPGQGAMDGYTF
TRBD1 . TRBJ1-2 TRBV2 TGTGCCAGCAGCGTGGACAGGGTCTATGGCTACACCTTC CASSVDRVYGYTF
. . TRBJ2-7 TRBV21-1 TGTGCCAGCAGAAAAAGCTACGAGCAGTACTTC CASRKSYEQYF
. . TRBJ2-5 TRBV2 TGTGCCAGCAGTGGGGAGTATCAAGAGACCCAGTACTTC CASSGEYQETQYF
. . TRBJ1-2 TRBV28 TGTGCCAGCAGAACACCTGTTAACTATGGCTACACCTTC CASRTPVNYGYTF
. . TRBJ1-6 TRBV5-1 TGCGCCAGCAGCTTGGAACCGACCGGGAGCGGTTCACCCCTCCACTTT CASSLEPTGSGSPLHF
. . TRBJ1-2 TRBV28 TGTGCCAGCAGGGAGGCAAGGGGGGATGGCTACACCTTC CASREARGDGYTF
TRBD2 . TRBJ2-2 TRBV30 TGTGCCTTTTCCGCAGCGGGAGTGGCCGGGGAGCTGTTTTTT CAFSAAGVAGELFF
TRBD1 . TRBJ1-1 TRBV10-3 TGTGCCATCAGTGCTACAGGGGGGCTCGCAACTGAAGCTTTCTTT CAISATGGLATEAFF